These T cell receptor beta chains were read from a single sample in a study of PD-L1 blockade in urothelial cancer. The data were produced by immunoSEQ multiplex PCR, yet TCRdb's version contains in-frame clones alone and is incomplete. The sample contains tens of thousands of clones, roughly 86% of which appear only once. Source: PBMCs, taken around atezolizumab (anti-PD-L1) treatment. The source is a man in his sixties with urothelial cancer. Each CDR3 is given without its conserved first and last residue.

cdr3_aa	v_call	j_call
ASSPIISGGEETQY	TRBV27	TRBJ2-5
ASSIGTVTYNEQF	TRBV6-6	TRBJ2-1
ASSLGDTTDTQY	TRBV5-1	TRBJ2-3
ASSQTDVANSPLH	TRBV18	TRBJ1-6
ASSVDPSGGVNTEAF	TRBV9	TRBJ1-1
ARSSCPPTGPNTEAF	TRBV5-3	TRBJ1-1
ASSVIGTSVEQF	TRBV9	TRBJ2-1
ASSFLAGGGRDEQF	TRBV7-8	TRBJ2-1
ASSLGERTDTQY	TRBV5-1	TRBJ2-3
ASSRRDSQQPQH	TRBV23-1	TRBJ1-5
ASSLETGGSGQPQH	TRBV7-9	TRBJ1-5
ASGRSGGTDTQY	TRBV11-3	TRBJ2-3
ASGRTGVNEKLF	TRBV27	TRBJ1-4
ASSSQVEYSNQPQH	TRBV19	TRBJ1-5
ASSWADSYEQY	TRBV27	TRBJ2-7
ATQMGLRSYNEQF	TRBV10-3	TRBJ2-1
ASSLGKGVYGYT	TRBV5-1	TRBJ1-2
ASGLDSGQGYNEQF	TRBV12-5	TRBJ2-1
AIRGDSSNEQF	TRBV10-3	TRBJ2-1
ASSPRSQSNQPQH	TRBV4-1	TRBJ1-5
ASSEGAGVGDTQY	TRBV9	TRBJ2-3
ASRPLPQGHNEQF	TRBV7-3	TRBJ2-1
ASSYPGFNGYT	TRBV6-6	TRBJ1-2